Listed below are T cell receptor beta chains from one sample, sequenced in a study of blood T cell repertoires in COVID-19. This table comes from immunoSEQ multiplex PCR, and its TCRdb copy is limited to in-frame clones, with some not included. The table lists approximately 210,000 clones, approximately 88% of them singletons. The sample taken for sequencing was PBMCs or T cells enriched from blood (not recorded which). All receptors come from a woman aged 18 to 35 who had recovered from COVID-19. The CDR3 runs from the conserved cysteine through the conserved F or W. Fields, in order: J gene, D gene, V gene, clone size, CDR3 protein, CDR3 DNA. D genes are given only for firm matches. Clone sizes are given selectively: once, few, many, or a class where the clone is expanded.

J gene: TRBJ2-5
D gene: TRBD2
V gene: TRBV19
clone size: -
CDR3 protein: CASSPDLAGGRRSRGETQYF
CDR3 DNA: TGTGCCAGTAGTCCTGACCTAGCGGGGGGCAGGAGATCCCGCGGAGAGACCCAGTACTTC

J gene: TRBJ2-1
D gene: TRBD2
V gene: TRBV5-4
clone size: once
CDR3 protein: CASSPGTSGRYNEQFF
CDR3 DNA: TGTGCCAGCAGCCCCGGGACTAGCGGGAGATACAATGAGCAGTTCTTC

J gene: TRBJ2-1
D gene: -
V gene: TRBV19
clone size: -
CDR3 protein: CASSIVAGDEQFF
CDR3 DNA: TGTGCCAGTAGTATAGTGGCAGGGGATGAGCAGTTCTTC

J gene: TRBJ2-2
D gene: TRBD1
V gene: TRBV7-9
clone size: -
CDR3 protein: CASSYTGTGVTGELFF
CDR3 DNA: TGTGCCAGCAGCTATACCGGGACAGGGGTCACCGGGGAGCTGTTTTTT

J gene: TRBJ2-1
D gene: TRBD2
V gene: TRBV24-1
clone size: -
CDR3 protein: CATSDWTSGGHNEQFF
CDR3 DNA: TGTGCCACCAGTGATTGGACTAGCGGGGGGCACAATGAGCAGTTCTTC

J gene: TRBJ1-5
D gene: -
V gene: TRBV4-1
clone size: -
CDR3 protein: CASSPGTAYGNQPQHF
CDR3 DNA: TGCGCCAGCAGCCCCGGGACTGCGTACGGCAATCAGCCCCAGCATTTT

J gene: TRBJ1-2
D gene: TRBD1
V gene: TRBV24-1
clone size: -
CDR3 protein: CATSDPARQGADGYTF
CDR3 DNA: TGTGCCACCAGTGACCCGGCCAGACAGGGGGCAGATGGCTACACCTTC

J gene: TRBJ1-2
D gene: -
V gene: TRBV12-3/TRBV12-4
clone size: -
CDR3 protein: CASSLGGGYGYTF
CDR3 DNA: TGTGCCAGCAGTTTAGGGGGGGGATATGGCTACACCTTC

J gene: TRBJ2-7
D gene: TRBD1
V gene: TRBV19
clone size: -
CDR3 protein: CASWPGQGAEQYF
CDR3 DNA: TGTGCCAGTTGGCCGGGACAGGGAGCCGAGCAGTACTTC

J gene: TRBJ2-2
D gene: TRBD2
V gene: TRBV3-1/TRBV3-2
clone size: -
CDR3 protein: CASRPSGGARTGELFF
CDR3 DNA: TGTGCCAGCAGACCTAGCGGGGGGGCGAGAACCGGGGAGCTGTTTTTT

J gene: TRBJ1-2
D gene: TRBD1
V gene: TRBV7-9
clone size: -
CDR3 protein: CASSKETGDFGYTF
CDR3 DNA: TGTGCCAGCAGCAAAGAGACAGGGGACTTTGGCTACACCTTC

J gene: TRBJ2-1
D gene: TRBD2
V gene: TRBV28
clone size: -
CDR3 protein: CASSLTTSGSYNEQFF
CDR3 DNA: TGTGCCAGCAGTTTAACGACTAGCGGCTCCTACAATGAGCAGTTCTTC

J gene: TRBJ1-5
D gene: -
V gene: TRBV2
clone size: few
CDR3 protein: CANLPYRAKNLSNQPQHF
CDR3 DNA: TGTGCCAACCTACCCTACAGGGCCAAGAACCTTAGCAATCAGCCCCAGCATTTT

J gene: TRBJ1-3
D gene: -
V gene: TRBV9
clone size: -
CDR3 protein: CASSVGPLYQGPGNTIYF
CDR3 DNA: TGTGCCAGCAGCGTAGGCCCCCTTTATCAGGGTCCTGGAAACACCATATATTTT

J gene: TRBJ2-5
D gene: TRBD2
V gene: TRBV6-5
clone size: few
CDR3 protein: CASSTLAGGPETQYF
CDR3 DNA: TGTGCCAGCAGTACACTAGCGGGGGGGCCGGAGACCCAGTACTTC

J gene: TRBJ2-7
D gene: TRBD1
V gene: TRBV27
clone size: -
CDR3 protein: CASSSRGQYYEQYF
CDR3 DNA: TGTGCCAGCAGTTCACGGGGACAGTACTACGAGCAGTACTTC

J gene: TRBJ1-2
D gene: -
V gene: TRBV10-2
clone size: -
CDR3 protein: CASSDSSNYGYTF
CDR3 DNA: TGCGCCAGCAGTGACTCCTCTAACTATGGCTACACCTTC

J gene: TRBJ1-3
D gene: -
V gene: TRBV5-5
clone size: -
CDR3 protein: CASSPPTGEGNTIYF
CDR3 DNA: TGTGCCAGCAGCCCCCCAACCGGAGAAGGAAACACCATATATTTT

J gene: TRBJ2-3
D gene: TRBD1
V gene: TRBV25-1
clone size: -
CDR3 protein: CASARDSRSNTQYF
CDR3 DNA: TGTGCCAGCGCCCGGGACAGTAGATCTAATACGCAGTATTTT

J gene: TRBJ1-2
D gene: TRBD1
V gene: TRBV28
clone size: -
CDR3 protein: CASRKQGAYGYTF
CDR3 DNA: TGTGCCAGCAGGAAACAGGGGGCTTATGGCTACACCTTC

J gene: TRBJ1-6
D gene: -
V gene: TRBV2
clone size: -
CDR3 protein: CASSEGRGRSPLHF
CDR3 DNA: TGTGCCAGCAGTGAGGGCAGGGGCAGGTCACCCCTCCACTTT

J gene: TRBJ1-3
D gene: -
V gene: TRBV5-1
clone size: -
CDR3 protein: CASSSGHTSGNTIYF
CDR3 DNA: TGCGCCAGCAGCTCGGGACATACTTCTGGAAACACCATATATTTT

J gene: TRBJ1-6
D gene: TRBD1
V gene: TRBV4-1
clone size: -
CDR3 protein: CASSQVSRDSYNSPLHF
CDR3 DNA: TGCGCCAGCAGCCAAGTATCCCGGGACAGCTATAATTCACCCCTCCACTTT

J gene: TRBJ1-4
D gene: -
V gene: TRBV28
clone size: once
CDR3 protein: CAIRAENEKLFF
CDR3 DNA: TGTGCCATCCGCGCCGAGAATGAAAAACTGTTTTTT

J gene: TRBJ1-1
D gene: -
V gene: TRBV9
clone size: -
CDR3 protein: CASSGTGKPFF
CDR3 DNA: TGTGCCAGCAGTGGCACAGGGAAACCTTTCTTT

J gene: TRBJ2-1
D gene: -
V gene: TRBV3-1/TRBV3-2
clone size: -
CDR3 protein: CASSPRTGHGSFF
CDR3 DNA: TGTGCCAGCAGCCCGAGAACAGGTCACGGATCGTTCTTC

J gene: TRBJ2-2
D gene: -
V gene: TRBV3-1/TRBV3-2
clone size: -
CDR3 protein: CASSPPSRTGELFF
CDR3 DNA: TGTGCCAGCAGCCCGCCATCTAGGACCGGGGAGCTGTTTTTT

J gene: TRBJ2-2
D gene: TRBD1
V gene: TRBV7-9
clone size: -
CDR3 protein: CASSPRGQGKTGELFF
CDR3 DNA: TGTGCCAGCAGCCCTAGGGGACAGGGAAAGACCGGGGAGCTGTTTTTT

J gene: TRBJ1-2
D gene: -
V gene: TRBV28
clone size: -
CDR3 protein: CASSFPNRAGGYTF
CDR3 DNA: TGTGCCAGCAGTTTCCCAAATCGTGCGGGAGGCTACACCTTC

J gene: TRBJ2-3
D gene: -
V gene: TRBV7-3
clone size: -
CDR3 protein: CASGPQGHTDTQYF
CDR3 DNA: TGTGCCAGCGGCCCTCAGGGACACACAGATACGCAGTATTTT

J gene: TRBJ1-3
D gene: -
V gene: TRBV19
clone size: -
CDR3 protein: CASSIGRDAGNTIYF
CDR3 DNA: TGTGCCAGTAGTATAGGCAGGGATGCTGGAAACACCATATATTTT

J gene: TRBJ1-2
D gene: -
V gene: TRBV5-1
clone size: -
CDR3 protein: CASSSKGQGSNYGYTF
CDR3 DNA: TGCGCCAGCAGCTCGAAGGGGCAGGGGTCTAACTATGGCTACACCTTC

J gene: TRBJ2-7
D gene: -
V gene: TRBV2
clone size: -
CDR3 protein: CASRGGGYEQYF
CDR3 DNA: TGTGCCAGCAGAGGGGGGGGATACGAGCAGTACTTC

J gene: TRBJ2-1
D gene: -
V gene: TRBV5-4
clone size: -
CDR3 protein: CASSFSGNSYNEQFF
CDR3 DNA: TGTGCCAGCAGCTTTTCAGGAAACTCCTACAATGAGCAGTTCTTC

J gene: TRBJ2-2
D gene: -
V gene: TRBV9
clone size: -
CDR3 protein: CASSVRGANTGELFF
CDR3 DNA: TGTGCCAGCAGCGTTAGGGGCGCAAACACCGGGGAGCTGTTTTTT

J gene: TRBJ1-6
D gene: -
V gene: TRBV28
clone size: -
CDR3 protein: CASRGGREGNSPLHF
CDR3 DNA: TGTGCCAGCAGGGGTGGACGGGAGGGAAATTCACCCCTCCACTTT

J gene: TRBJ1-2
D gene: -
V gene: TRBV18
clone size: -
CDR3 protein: CASSPSLGSYGYTF
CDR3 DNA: TGTGCCAGCTCACCGTCACTAGGGAGCTATGGCTACACCTTC